These 12 T cell receptor beta chains share one sample of origin, sequenced in a study of T cells after yellow fever vaccination. In TCRdb, the 5' RACE reads were re-called with MiXCR into one record per CDR3 protein. The table lists about 350,000 distinct CDR3 sequences, approximately 4% of them singletons, with around 25% in the top ten. Sample: PBMCs, taken 5 days after the yellow fever booster vaccination. These TCRs come from a man aged 18 to 30 who received the YFV17D yellow fever vaccine.

The chain links TRBV5-1 to TRBJ2-3; D unclear. V lost 5 bases to trimming and J lost 2 bases, with 15 bases between them. This CDR3 spans 15 amino acids. The V gene's germline CDR1 is SGHRS and CDR2 YFSETQ. For the CDR3, the DNA is TGCGCCAGCAGACCGGCGTACGGGTTCACAGATACGCAGTATTTT. It encodes CASRPAYGFTDTQYF.

This clonotype was seen at least ten times. The chain has TRBV5-1 and TRBJ1-1; maybe TRBD1 (6 bases). Deletions cut 5 bases from V and 2 bases from J, with 13 bases between. Germline CDR1 and CDR2: SGHRS and YFSETQ. The CDR3 sequence is 14 residues long. The CDR3 DNA reads TGCGCCAGCAGACAGGGAGAGGCCAACACTGAAGCTTTCTTT. It yields the protein CASRQGEANTEAFF.

This clonotype was recorded a few times. This sequence joins TRBV25-1 and TRBJ1-2, with D unclear. The CDR3 has 13 residues. The V end was cut by 6 bases, the J end by 4 bases, with 12 bases between. Germline V gene sequence: CDR1 MGHDK, CDR2 SYGVNS. The CDR3: CASRSNTAYGYTF. CDR3 DNA: TGTGCCAGCAGAAGCAATACGGCCTATGGCTACACCTTC.

The gene calls are TRBV29-1 and TRBJ1-3; D is uncertain. V was cut by 4 bases and J by 0 bases, with 7 bases left in between. Germline CDR1 reads SQVTM; CDR2 reads ANQGSEA. The length of the CDR3 is 13 residues. The CDR3 DNA reads TGCAGCGTTGGACACGGCTCTGGAAACACCATATATTTT. Amino acids: CSVGHGSGNTIYF.

This clonotype was seen a few times. V and J are TRBV27 and TRBJ2-6; the D is unclear. Looked up from germline, CDR1 is MNHEY and CDR2 is SMNVEV (reference sequence). This CDR3 is 15 amino acids long. Trimming cost V 2 bases and J 4 bases, with 9 bases left between them. The CDR3 region is CASSLIPNGANVLTF. CDR3 DNA sequence: TGTGCCAGCAGTTTAATCCCAAACGGGGCCAACGTCCTGACTTTC.

This clonotype was observed a few times. The chain links TRBV6-2 or TRBV6-3 to TRBJ2-1, with 8 bases fitting TRBD1. The CDR3 is 12 residues long. With 6 bases clipped from V and 10 bases from J, the junction kept 5 bases outside the gene matches. Germline CDR1 is MNHEY and CDR2 is SVGEGT. The CDR3 is CASRGTGKEQFF. CDR3 coding DNA: TGTGCCAGCAGGGGGACAGGTAAAGAGCAGTTCTTC.

This clonotype was counted ten times or more. V usage is TRBV7-2 and J usage is TRBJ1-4; no reliable D call. Germline V gives CDR1 SGHTA, CDR2 FQGNSA. V was pared by 5 bases and J by 14 bases, with 15 bases between. The CDR3 contains 12 residues. CDR3 sequence reads: CASSPRAPNLFF. The CDR3 DNA is TGTGCCAGCAGCCCGCGGGCCCCCAATCTGTTTTTT.

This clonotype was seen a handful of times. The junction departs from germline at one end; a sequencing error may be responsible. This rearrangement joins TRBV4-1 to TRBJ1-1; D remains ambiguous. CDR3 length equals 11 residues. Per germline, CDR1 MGHRA and CDR2 YSYEKL. CDR3 bases: TGCGCCAGCAGCCAAGAACCGATGGTGGTATTT. This encodes CASSQEPMVVF.

This clonotype showed up just a few times. This chain joins TRBV27 and TRBJ1-1, with D uncertain. Germline V gene sequence: CDR1 MNHEY, CDR2 SMNVEV (reference sequence). The V end lost 0 bases, the J end lost 11 bases, and 16 bases lay between the germline ends. The CDR3 length is 14 residues. As DNA, the CDR3 is TGTGCCAGCAGTTTATCGATTTCGGGCCCGAAGGCTTTCTTT. Translation: CASSLSISGPKAFF.

V usage is TRBV12-3 or TRBV12-4 and J usage is TRBJ1-2; D is unclear. V dropped 5 bases and J dropped 7 bases, with 23 bases sitting between them. The CDR3 totals 16 residues. CDR3 sequence (DNA): TGTGCCAGCAGTCACACCCGGACGCAAGACGACGGTGGCTACACCTTC. This encodes CASSHTRTQDDGGYTF.

This clonotype was seen a few times. CDR3 nucleotides: TGTGCCAGCAGAAGGGACAGGGGGCGCCGCGAGCAGTACTTC. It specifies CASRRDRGRREQYF. The chain joins TRBV27 to TRBJ2-7; TRBD1 agrees at 12 bases. CDR3 length: 14 amino acids. V gave up 6 bases and J gave up 6 bases; unmatched junction bases: 6. Looked up from germline, CDR1 is MNHEY and CDR2 is SMNVEV (reference sequence).

The V and J genes are TRBV20-1 and TRBJ1-3, with D possibly TRBD1 on 5 matching bases. V was shortened by 0 bases and J by 0 bases, with 12 bases between the two germline ends. Per the germline V gene, CDR1 is DFQATT and CDR2 is SNEGSKA (reference sequence). The CDR3 length is 16 residues. CDR3 sequence (DNA): TGCAGTGCTAGAGATATTTCGGGGGACTCTGGAAACACCATATATTTT. It is translated as CSARDISGDSGNTIYF.